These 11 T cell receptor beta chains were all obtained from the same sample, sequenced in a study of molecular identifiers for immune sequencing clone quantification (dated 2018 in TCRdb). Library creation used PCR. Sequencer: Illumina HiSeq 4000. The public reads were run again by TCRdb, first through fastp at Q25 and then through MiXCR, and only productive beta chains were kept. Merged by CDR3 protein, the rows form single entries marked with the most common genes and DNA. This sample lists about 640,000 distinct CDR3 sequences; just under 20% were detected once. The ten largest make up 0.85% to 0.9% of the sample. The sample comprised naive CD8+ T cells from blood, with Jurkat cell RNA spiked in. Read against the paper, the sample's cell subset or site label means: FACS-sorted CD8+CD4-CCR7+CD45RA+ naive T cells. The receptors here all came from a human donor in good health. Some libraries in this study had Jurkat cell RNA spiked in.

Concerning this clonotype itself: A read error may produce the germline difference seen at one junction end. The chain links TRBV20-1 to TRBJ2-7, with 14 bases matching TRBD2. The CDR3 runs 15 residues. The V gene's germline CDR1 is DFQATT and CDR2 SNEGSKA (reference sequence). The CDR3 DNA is TGCAGTGCCTTGGGACTAGCGGGAGTCTCTTACGGGCAGTACTTC. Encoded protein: CSALGLAGVSYGQYF.

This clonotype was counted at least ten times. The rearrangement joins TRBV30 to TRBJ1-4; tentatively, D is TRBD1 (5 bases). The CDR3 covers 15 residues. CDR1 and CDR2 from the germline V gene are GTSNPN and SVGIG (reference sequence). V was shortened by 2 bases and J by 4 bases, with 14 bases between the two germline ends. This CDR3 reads CAWSLPGGFNEKLFF. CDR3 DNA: TGTGCCTGGAGTTTGCCGGGGGGATTTAATGAAAAACTGTTTTTT.

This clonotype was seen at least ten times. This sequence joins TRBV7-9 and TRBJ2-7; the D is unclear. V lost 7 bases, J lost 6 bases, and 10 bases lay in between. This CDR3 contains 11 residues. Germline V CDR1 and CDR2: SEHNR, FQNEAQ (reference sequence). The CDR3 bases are TGTGCCAGCACCTCTGCCGTCGAGCAGTACTTC. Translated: CASTSAVEQYF.

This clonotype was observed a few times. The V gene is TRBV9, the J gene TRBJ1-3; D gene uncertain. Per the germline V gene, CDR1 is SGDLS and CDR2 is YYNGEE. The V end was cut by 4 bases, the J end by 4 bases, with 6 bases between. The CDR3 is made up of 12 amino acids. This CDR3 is CASSPRGNTIYF. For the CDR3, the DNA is TGTGCCAGCAGCCCCCGGGGAAACACCATATATTTT.

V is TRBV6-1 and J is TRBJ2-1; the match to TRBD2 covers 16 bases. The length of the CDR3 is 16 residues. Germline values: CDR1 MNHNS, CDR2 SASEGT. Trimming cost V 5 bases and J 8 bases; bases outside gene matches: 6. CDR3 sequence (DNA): TGTGCCAGCAGTCCCGGGACTAGCGGGAGGGCCTATGAGCAGTTCTTC. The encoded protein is CASSPGTSGRAYEQFF.

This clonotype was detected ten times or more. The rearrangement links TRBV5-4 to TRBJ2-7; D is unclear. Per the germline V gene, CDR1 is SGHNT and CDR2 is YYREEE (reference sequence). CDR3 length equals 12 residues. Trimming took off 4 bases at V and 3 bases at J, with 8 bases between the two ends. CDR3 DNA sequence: TGTGCCAGCAGCGAGTTGGGCTACGAGCAGTACTTC. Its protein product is CASSELGYEQYF.

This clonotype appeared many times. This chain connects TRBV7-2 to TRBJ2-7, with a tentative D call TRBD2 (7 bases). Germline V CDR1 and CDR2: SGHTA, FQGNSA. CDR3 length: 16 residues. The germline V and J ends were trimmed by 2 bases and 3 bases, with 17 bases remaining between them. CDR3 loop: CASSLSAGAIYYEQYF. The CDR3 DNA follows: TGTGCCAGCAGCTTATCGGCGGGGGCGATCTACTACGAGCAGTACTTC.

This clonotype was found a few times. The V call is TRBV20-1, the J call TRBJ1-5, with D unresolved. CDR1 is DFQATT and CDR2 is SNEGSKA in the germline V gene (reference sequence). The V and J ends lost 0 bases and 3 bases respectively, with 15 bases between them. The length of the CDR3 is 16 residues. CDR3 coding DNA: TGCAGTGCTAGAGACCTCCGGACGGCAGTCAATCAGCCCCAGCATTTT. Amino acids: CSARDLRTAVNQPQHF.

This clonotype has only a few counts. The DNA of the CDR3 is TGTGCCACCAGTGACGGGGACCGCCAAGAGACCCAGTACTTC. Translating gives CATSDGDRQETQYF. The J gene is TRBJ2-5, the V gene TRBV24-1, with D possibly called TRBD1 or TRBD2 (5 bases each). The length of the CDR3 is 14 residues. Deletions cut 4 bases from V and 1 base from J, with 9 bases between. Germline V gene data show CDR1 as KGHDR and CDR2 as SFDVKD.

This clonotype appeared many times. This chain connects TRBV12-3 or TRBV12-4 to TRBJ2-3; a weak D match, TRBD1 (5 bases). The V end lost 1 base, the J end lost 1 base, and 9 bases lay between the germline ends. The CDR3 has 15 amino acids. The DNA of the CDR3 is TGTGCCAGCAGTTTAGTAGGGGATGGCACAGATACGCAGTATTTT. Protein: CASSLVGDGTDTQYF.

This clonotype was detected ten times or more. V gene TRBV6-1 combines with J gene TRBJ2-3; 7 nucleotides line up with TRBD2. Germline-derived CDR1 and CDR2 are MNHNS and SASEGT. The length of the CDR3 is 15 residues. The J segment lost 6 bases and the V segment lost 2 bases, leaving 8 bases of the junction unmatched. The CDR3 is CASSERGLPGDTQYF. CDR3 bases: TGTGCCAGCAGTGAAAGGGGACTACCAGGGGATACGCAGTATTTT.